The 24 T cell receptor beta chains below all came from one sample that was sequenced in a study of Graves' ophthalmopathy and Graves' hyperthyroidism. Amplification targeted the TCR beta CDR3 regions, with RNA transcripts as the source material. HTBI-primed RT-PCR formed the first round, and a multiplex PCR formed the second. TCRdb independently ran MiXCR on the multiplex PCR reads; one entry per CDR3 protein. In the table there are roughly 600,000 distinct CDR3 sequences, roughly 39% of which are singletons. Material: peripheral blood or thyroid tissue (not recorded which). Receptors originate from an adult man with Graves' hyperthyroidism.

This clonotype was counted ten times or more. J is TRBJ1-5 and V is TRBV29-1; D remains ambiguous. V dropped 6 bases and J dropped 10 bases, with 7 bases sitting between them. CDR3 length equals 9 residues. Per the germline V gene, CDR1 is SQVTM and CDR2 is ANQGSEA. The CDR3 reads CSVHGPQHF. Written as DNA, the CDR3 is TGCAGCGTCCACGGACCCCAGCATTTT.

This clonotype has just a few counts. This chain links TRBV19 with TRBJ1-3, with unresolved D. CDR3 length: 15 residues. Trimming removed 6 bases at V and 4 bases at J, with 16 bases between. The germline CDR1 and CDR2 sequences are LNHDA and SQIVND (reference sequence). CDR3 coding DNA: TGTGCCAGTAGCTATCTGGGGATCTCCGGAAACACCATATATTTT. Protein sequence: CASSYLGISGNTIYF.

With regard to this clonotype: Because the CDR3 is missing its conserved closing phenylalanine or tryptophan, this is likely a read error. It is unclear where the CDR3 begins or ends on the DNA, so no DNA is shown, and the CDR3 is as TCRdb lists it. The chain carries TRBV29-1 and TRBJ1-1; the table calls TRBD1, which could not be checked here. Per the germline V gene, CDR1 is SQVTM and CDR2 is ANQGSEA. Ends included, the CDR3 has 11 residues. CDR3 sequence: CSVEAVTGANY.

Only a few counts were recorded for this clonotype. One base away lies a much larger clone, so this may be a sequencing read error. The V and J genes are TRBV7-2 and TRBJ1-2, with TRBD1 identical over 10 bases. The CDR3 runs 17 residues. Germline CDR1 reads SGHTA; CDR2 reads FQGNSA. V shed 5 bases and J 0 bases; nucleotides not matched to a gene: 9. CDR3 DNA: TGTGCCAGCAGCGGGTCCGGGACAGGGGTAGCTAACTATGGCTACACCTTC. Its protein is CASSGSGTGVANYGYTF.

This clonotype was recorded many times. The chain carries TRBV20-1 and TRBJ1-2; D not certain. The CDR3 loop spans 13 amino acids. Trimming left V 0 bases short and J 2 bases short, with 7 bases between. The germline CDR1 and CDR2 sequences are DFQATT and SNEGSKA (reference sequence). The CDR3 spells CSARDTFNYGYTF. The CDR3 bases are TGCAGTGCTAGAGATACATTCAACTATGGCTACACCTTC.

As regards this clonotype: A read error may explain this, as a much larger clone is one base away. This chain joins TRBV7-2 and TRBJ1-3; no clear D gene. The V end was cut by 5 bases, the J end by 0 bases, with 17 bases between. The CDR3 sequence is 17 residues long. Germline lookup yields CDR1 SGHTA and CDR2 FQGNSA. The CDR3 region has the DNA TGTGCCAGCAGCGTAAGGGAGTGCTCTGTCTCTGGAAACACCATATATTTT. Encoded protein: CASSVRECSVSGNTIYF.

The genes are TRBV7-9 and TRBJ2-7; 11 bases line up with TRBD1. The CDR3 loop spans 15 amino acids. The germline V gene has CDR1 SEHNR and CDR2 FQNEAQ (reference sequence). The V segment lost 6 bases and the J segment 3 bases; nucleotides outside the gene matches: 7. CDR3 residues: CASRTRDRGDYEQYF. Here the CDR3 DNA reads TGTGCCAGCAGAACCCGGGACAGGGGGGACTACGAGCAGTACTTC. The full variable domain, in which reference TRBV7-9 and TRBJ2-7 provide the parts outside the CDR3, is DTGVSQNPRHKITKRGQNVTFRCDPISEHNRLYWYRQTLGQGPEFLTYFQNEAQLEKSRLLSDRFSAERPKGSFSTLEIQRTEQGDSAMYLCASRTRDRGDYEQYFGPGTRLTVT.

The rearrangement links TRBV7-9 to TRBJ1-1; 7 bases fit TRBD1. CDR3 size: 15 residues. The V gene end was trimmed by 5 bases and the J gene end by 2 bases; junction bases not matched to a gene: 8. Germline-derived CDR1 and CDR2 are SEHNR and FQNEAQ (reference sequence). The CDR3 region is CASSKDRSLNTEAFF. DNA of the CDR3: TGTGCCAGCAGCAAGGACAGGAGCCTAAACACTGAAGCTTTCTTT.

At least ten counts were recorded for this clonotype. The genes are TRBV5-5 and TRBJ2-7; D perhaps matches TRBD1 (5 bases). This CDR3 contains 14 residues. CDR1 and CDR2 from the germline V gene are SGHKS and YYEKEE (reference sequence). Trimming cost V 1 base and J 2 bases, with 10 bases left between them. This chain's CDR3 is CASSLPGRAYEQYF. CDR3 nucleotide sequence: TGTGCCAGCAGCTTGCCGGGCAGGGCCTACGAGCAGTACTTC.

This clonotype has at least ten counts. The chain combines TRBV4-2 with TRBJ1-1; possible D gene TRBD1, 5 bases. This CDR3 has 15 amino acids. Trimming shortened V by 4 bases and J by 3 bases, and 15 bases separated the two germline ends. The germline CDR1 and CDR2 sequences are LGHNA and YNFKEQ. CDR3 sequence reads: CASSPVGDGDTEAFF. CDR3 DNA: TGTGCCAGCAGCCCGGTCGGGGACGGGGACACTGAAGCTTTCTTT.

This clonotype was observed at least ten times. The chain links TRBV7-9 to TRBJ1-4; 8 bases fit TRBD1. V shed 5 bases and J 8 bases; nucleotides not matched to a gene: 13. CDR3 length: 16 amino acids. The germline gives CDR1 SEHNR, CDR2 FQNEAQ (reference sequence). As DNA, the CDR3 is TGTGCCAGCAGCCCCGGGTGGTCAGGGGGCGACGAAAAACTGTTTTTT. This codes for CASSPGWSGGDEKLFF.

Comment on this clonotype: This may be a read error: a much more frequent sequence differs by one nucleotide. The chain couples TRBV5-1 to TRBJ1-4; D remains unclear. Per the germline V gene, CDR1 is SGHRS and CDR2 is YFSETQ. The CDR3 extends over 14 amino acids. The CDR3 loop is CASSFEGSNEELFF. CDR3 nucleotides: TGCGCCAGCAGCTTCGAGGGTTCGAATGAAGAACTGTTTTTT.

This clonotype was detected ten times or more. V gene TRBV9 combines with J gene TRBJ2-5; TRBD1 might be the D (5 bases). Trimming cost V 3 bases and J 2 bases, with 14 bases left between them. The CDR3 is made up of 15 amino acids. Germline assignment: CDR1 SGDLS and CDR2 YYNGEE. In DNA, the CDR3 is TGTGCCAGCAGCGCTTCCAGGGCATTGCAAGAGACCCAGTACTTC. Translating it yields CASSASRALQETQYF.

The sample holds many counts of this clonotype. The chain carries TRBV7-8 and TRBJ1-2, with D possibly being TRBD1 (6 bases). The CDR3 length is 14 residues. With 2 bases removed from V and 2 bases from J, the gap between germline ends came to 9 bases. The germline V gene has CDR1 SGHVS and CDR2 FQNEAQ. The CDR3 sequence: CASSLSTGNYGYTF. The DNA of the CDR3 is TGTGCCAGCAGCTTATCTACAGGGAACTATGGCTACACCTTC.

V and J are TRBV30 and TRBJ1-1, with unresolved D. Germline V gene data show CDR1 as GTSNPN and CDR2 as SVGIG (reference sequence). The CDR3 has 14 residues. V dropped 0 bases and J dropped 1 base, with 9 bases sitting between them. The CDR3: CAWSVSLKNTEAFF. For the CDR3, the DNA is TGTGCCTGGAGTGTATCTCTGAAGAACACTGAAGCTTTCTTT.

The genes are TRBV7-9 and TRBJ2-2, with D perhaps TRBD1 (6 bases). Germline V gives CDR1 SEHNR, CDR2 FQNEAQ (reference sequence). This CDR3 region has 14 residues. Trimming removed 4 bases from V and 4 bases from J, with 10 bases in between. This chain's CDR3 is CASSSDRITGELFF. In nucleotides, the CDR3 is TGTGCCAGCAGCTCAGACAGGATCACCGGGGAGCTGTTTTTT.

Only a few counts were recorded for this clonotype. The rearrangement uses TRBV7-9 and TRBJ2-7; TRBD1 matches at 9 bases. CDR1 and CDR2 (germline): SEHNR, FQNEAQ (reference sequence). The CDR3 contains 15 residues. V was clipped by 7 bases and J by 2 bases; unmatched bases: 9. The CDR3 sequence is CASNEGGTGPYEQYF. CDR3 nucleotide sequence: TGTGCCAGCAATGAAGGCGGGACAGGGCCCTACGAGCAGTACTTC. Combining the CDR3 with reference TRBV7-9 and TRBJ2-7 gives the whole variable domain DTGVSQNPRHKITKRGQNVTFRCDPISEHNRLYWYRQTLGQGPEFLTYFQNEAQLEKSRLLSDRFSAERPKGSFSTLEIQRTEQGDSAMYLCASNEGGTGPYEQYFGPGTRLTVT.

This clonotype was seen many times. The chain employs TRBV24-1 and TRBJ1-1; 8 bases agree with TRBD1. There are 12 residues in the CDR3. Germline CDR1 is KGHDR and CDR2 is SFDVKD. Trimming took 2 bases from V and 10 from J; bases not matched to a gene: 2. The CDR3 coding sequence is TGTGCCACCAGTGATTCGGACAGGGTAGCTTTCTTT. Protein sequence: CATSDSDRVAFF.

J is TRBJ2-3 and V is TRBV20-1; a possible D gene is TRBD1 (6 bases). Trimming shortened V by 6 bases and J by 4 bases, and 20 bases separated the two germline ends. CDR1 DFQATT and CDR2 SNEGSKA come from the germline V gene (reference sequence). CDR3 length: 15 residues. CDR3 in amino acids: CSAKGRGAGADTQYF. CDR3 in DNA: TGCAGTGCCAAGGGCAGGGGTGCGGGCGCAGATACGCAGTATTTT.

CDR3 in amino acids: CASSPGQLGTDTQYF. CDR3 nucleotides: TGTGCCAGCAGTCCCGGACAGTTGGGGACAGATACGCAGTATTTT. The chain recombines TRBV12-3 or TRBV12-4 with TRBJ2-3; D possibly corresponds to TRBD1 (6 bases). Trimming took off 5 bases at V and 3 bases at J, with 15 bases between the two ends. The CDR3 spans 15 residues.

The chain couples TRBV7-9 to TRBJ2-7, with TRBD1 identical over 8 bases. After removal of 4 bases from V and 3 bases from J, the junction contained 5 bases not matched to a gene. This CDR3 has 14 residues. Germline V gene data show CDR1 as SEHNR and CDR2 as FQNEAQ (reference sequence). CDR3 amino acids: CASSCPDRDYEQYF. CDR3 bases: TGTGCCAGCAGCTGTCCGGACAGGGACTACGAGCAGTACTTC.

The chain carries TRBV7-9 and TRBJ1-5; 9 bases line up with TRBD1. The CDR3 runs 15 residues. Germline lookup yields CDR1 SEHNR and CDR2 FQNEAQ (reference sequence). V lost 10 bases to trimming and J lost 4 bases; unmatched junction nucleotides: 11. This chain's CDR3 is CATTFGTGMNQPQHF. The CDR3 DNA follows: TGTGCCACCACCTTCGGGACAGGGATGAATCAGCCCCAGCATTTT. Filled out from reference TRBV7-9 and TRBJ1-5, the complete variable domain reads DTGVSQNPRHKITKRGQNVTFRCDPISEHNRLYWYRQTLGQGPEFLTYFQNEAQLEKSRLLSDRFSAERPKGSFSTLEIQRTEQGDSAMYLCATTFGTGMNQPQHFGDGTRLSIL.

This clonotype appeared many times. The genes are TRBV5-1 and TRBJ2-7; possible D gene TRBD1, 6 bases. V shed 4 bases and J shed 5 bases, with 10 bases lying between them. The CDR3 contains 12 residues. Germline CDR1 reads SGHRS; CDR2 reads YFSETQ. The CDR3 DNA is TGCGCCAGCAGCAGTTCAGGGGACGAGCAGTACTTC. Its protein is CASSSSGDEQYF.

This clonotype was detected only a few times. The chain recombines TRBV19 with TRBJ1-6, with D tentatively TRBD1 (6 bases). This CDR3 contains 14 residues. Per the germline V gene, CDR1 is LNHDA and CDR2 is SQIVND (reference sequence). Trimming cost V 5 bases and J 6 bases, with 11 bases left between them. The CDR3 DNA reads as TGTGCCAGTAGTGATGGACAGCTTAATTCACCCCTCCACTTT. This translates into CASSDGQLNSPLHF.